What follows are 22 T cell receptor beta chains derived from one specimen sequenced in a study of T cell responses to AZD1222 COVID-19 vaccine. The protocol was immunoSEQ multiplex PCR, while the TCRdb copy is restricted to in-frame clones and leaves out a portion. The sample carries 77,000 or so clones, roughly 91% recorded once. This material consisted of peripheral blood, taken 28 days after the second AZD1222 dose. All receptors derive from an adult who received the AZD1222 COVID-19 vaccine.

In its sample, this clone was seen once. This sequence joins TRBV28 and TRBJ1-4; D is undetermined. The CDR3 runs to 14 residues. CDR1 MDHEN and CDR2 SYDVKM come from the germline V gene. Trimming pared 5 bases from V and 5 bases from J, leaving 12 bases between. The CDR3 nucleotides are TGTGCCAGCAGTCCTTATCGGGAAAATGAAAAACTGTTTTTT. Translated, it gives CASSPYRENEKLFF.

V is TRBV4-2 and J is TRBJ1-3; maybe TRBD1 (5 bases). Trimming pared 4 bases from V and 4 bases from J, leaving 20 bases between. The germline V gene has CDR1 LGHNA and CDR2 YNFKEQ. CDR3 size: 17 residues. CDR3 in amino acids: CASSLSRDSLIGNTIYF. The CDR3 coding sequence is TGTGCCAGCAGCCTCTCTCGGGACTCCTTAATCGGAAACACCATATATTTT.

This rearrangement joins TRBV2 to TRBJ1-4; weak D call: TRBD1 (5 bases). The germline V gene encodes CDR1 SNHLY and CDR2 FYNNEI. Trimming took off 0 bases at V and 5 bases at J, with 13 bases between the two ends. This CDR3 is 16 amino acids long. CDR3 amino acids: CASSEARTLGNEKLFF. The CDR3 nucleotides are TGTGCCAGCAGTGAAGCGAGGACACTTGGAAATGAAAAACTGTTTTTT.

J is TRBJ1-1 and V is TRBV5-5; 10 nucleotides agree with TRBD1. V trimming: 4 bases; J trimming: 4 bases; junction bases outside the gene matches: 4. This CDR3 spans 14 amino acids. Looked up from germline, CDR1 is SGHKS and CDR2 is YYEKEE (reference sequence). The CDR3 protein is CASSRQGAGTEAFF. The DNA of the CDR3 is TGTGCCAGCAGCCGACAGGGGGCGGGCACTGAAGCTTTCTTT.

The V gene is TRBV6-1, the J gene TRBJ1-2; D unclear. This CDR3 is built from 11 residues. The germline gives CDR1 MNHNS, CDR2 SASEGT. V was clipped by 5 bases and J by 7 bases, with 8 bases between them. Written as DNA, the CDR3 is TGTGCCAGCAGTAGGTCAGGTGGCTACACCTTC. This sequence encodes CASSRSGGYTF.

The chain employs TRBV6-1 and TRBJ1-5; D not resolved. The CDR3 sequence is 16 residues long. Germline V CDR1 and CDR2: MNHNS, SASEGT. Between the trimmed V and J ends, which lost 2 bases and 2 bases, there was a span of 13 bases. Here the CDR3 DNA reads TGTGCCAGCAGTGAATATACGGGAAAAGGCAATCAGCCCCAGCATTTT. Encoded protein: CASSEYTGKGNQPQHF.

The chain joins TRBV10-3 to TRBJ2-7; a weak D match, TRBD1 (8 bases). Germline CDR1 is ENHRY and CDR2 is SYGVKD. The CDR3 covers 11 residues. Trimming pared 10 bases from V and 5 bases from J, leaving 12 bases between. The CDR3 coding sequence is TGTGCCAGCACAGGGGGGGACGAGCAGTACTTC. As protein: CASTGGDEQYF.

This rearrangement joins TRBV3-1 (or the pseudogene TRBV3-2) to TRBJ1-2; D gene unclear. Deletions cut 5 bases from V and 8 bases from J, with 18 bases between. The V gene's germline CDR1 is LGHDT and CDR2 YNNKEL (reference sequence). The CDR3 has 14 residues. As DNA, the CDR3 is TGTGCCAGCAGCGAAAGGGTCCTCCGGGCGGGCTACACCTTC. Its translation: CASSERVLRAGYTF.

The CDR3 DNA sequence: TGTGCCAGCAGATTGGACAGTTTAGAGACCCAGTACTTC. Encoded protein: CASRLDSLETQYF. The chain combines TRBV6-5 with TRBJ2-5, with D possibly matching TRBD1 (6 bases). The CDR3 extends over 13 amino acids. Germline-derived CDR1 and CDR2 are MNHEY and SVGAGI. Trimming took off 6 bases at V and 4 bases at J, with 12 bases between the two ends.

CDR3 bases: TGTGCCAGCAGTGAAGCTTGGACACCTTCCTATGGCTACACCTTC. Translation gives CASSEAWTPSYGYTF. This chain connects TRBV2 to TRBJ1-2; D might be TRBD1 (5 bases). The CDR3 is made up of 15 amino acids. Trimming removed 0 bases from V and 4 bases from J, with 12 bases in between. Per the germline V gene, CDR1 is SNHLY and CDR2 is FYNNEI.

The chain carries TRBV10-3 and TRBJ2-4; D is perhaps TRBD1 (6 bases). The CDR3 consists of 15 residues. Germline assignment: CDR1 ENHRY and CDR2 SYGVKD. V shed 6 bases and J shed 6 bases, with 18 bases lying between them. CDR3 protein: CAISDPDRSGNIQYF. The CDR3 coding sequence is TGTGCCATCAGCGACCCTGACAGGTCTGGAAACATTCAGTACTTC.

This clone came up a few times. The chain joins TRBV29-1 to TRBJ2-2; 9 bases are a match to TRBD1. V trimming: 6 bases; J trimming: 4 bases; junction bases outside the gene matches: 6. Germline CDR1 is SQVTM and CDR2 is ANQGSEA. This CDR3 spans 14 amino acids. The CDR3 reads CSVAGTGPTGELFF. In nucleotides, the CDR3 is TGCAGCGTAGCCGGGACAGGGCCCACCGGGGAGCTGTTTTTT.

This CDR3 reads CASSILTANQPQHF. For the CDR3, the DNA is TGTGCCAGTAGTATCCTCACAGCCAATCAGCCCCAGCATTTT. The chain uses TRBV19 and TRBJ1-5; D is ambiguous. CDR3 length: 14 residues. Trimming removed 3 bases at V and 3 bases at J, with 9 bases between. CDR1 is LNHDA, CDR2 SQIVND, per germline (reference sequence).

This clone appeared many times. This rearrangement joins TRBV6-5 to TRBJ1-1, with D possibly TRBD1 on 6 matching bases. Germline values: CDR1 MNHEY, CDR2 SVGAGI. With 5 bases removed from V and 0 bases from J, the gap between germline ends came to 13 bases. The CDR3 is 15 amino acids. CDR3 residues: CASSTWDTLNTEAFF. The CDR3 DNA reads TGTGCCAGCAGTACATGGGACACTCTGAACACTGAAGCTTTCTTT.

This clone has just a few counts. The chain joins TRBV27 to TRBJ1-3; D perhaps matches TRBD1 (5 bases). V lost 4 bases, J lost 0 bases, and 13 bases lay in between. Per the germline V gene, CDR1 is MNHEY and CDR2 is SMNVEV (reference sequence). The CDR3 is 16 residues long. DNA of the CDR3: TGTGCCAGCAGTTCAAATCCAGGGAGCTCTGGAAACACCATATATTTT. This sequence encodes CASSSNPGSSGNTIYF.

The V and J genes are TRBV9 and TRBJ2-1; the D gene is possibly TRBD1 (5 bases). The CDR3 is 14 residues long. V dropped 0 bases and J dropped 7 bases, with 11 bases sitting between them. The germline CDR1 and CDR2 sequences are SGDLS and YYNGEE. CDR3 sequence: CASSVDGSGNEQFF. The CDR3 DNA reads as TGTGCCAGCAGCGTAGATGGATCAGGGAATGAGCAGTTCTTC.

This clone was detected only once. This chain links TRBV6-2 or TRBV6-3 with TRBJ2-5; 12 bases align to TRBD1. With 6 bases clipped from V and 5 bases from J, the junction kept 10 bases outside the gene matches. The CDR3 loop spans 16 amino acids. Germline V lookup: CDR1 MNHEY, CDR2 SVGEGT. This chain's CDR3 is CASSNYRDRGQETQYF. DNA for the CDR3: TGTGCCAGCAGCAACTACCGGGACAGGGGGCAGGAGACCCAGTACTTC.

On this clone itself: The sample holds other DNA sequences that translate to the same CDR3. The chain is built from TRBV30 and TRBJ1-2, with TRBD1 identical over 7 bases. Germline-derived CDR1 and CDR2 are GTSNPN and SVGIG (reference sequence). The length of the CDR3 is 11 residues. J was trimmed by 8 bases and V by 1 base; bases with no gene match: 1. This chain's CDR3 is CAWSGGGGYTF. Here the CDR3 DNA reads TGTGCCTGGAGTGGAGGGGGCGGCTACACCTTC.

The V and J genes are TRBV9 and TRBJ2-1; 11 positions match TRBD1. CDR1 is SGDLS and CDR2 is YYNGEE in the germline V gene. The CDR3 extends over 15 amino acids. The ends lost 4 bases at V and 3 bases at J; junction bases unmatched: 3. This CDR3 is CASSPGTGGYNEQFF. CDR3 nucleotides: TGTGCCAGCAGCCCCGGGACAGGGGGCTACAATGAGCAGTTCTTC.

The chain recombines TRBV11-1 with TRBJ1-2; D is ambiguous. V lost 3 bases and J 1 base, leaving 15 bases between the germline ends. The length of the CDR3 is 16 residues. Germline V CDR1 and CDR2: SGHAT, FQDESV (reference sequence). CDR3 nucleotide sequence: TGTGCCAGCAGCTTGGGCAGCCCTAGGGATAACTATGGCTACACCTTC. It encodes CASSLGSPRDNYGYTF.

V and J are TRBV4-3 and TRBJ2-4, with TRBD1 as a possible D gene (5 bases). V dropped 0 bases and J dropped 8 bases, with 14 bases sitting between them. The CDR3 loop spans 15 amino acids. The germline V gene encodes CDR1 LGHNA and CDR2 YSLEER. Written as DNA, the CDR3 is TGCGCCAGCAGCCAAGAGGCCAGGGAACGGCACATTCAGTACTTC. Amino acid sequence: CASSQEARERHIQYF.

This clone was counted between two and nine times. V and J are TRBV9 and TRBJ1-4; perhaps TRBD1 as D (6 bases). The V and J ends lost 6 bases and 2 bases respectively, with 11 bases between them. CDR3 size: 14 residues. CDR1 and CDR2 (germline): SGDLS, YYNGEE. CDR3 coding DNA: TGTGCCAGCAATAAGCAGGGGACTAATGAAAAACTGTTTTTT. Protein product: CASNKQGTNEKLFF. Using reference TRBV9 and TRBJ1-4 for the parts outside the CDR3, the full variable domain is DSGVTQTPKHLITATGQRVTLRCSPRSGDLSVYWYQQSLDQGLQFLIQYYNGEERAKGNILERFSAQQFPDLHSELNLSSLELGDSALYFCASNKQGTNEKLFFGSGTQLSVL.